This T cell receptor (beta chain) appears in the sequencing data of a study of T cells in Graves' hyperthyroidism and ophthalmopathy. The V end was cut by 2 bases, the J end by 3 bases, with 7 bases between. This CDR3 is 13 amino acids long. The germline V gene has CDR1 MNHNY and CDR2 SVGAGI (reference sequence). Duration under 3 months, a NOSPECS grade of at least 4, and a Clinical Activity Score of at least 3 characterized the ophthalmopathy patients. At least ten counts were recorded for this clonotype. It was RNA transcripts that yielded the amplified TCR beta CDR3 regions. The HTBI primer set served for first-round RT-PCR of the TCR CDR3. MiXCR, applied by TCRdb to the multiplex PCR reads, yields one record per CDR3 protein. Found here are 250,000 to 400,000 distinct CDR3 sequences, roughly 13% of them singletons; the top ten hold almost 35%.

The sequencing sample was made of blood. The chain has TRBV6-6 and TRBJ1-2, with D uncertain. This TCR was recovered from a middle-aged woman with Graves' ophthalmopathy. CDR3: CASSYPGYYGYTF. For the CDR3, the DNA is TGTGCCAGCAGTTACCCGGGGTACTATGGCTACACCTTC.